This TCR beta chain is from a study of T cell changes during pregnancy in multiple sclerosis. CDR3 length: 18 amino acids. Trimming cost V 5 bases and J 5 bases; bases outside gene matches: 16. Germline lookup yields CDR1 SEHNR and CDR2 FQNEAQ (reference sequence). Generated by immunoSEQ multiplex PCR, the TCRdb table keeps only in-frame clones and is missing some. The sample has tens of thousands of clones, about 92% seen once; the top ten hold roughly 2.3%. Here the sequenced sample was peripheral blood, taken in the first trimester of pregnancy. This chain uses TRBV7-9 with TRBJ2-2; 8 nucleotides match TRBD1. This TCR came from a female donor with multiple sclerosis, enrolled in a pregnancy study. CDR3 amino acids: CASSQPGQGAQRTGELFF. In nucleotides, the CDR3 is TGTGCCAGCAGCCAACCCGGGCAGGGGGCGCAGAGGACCGGGGAGCTGTTTTTT.